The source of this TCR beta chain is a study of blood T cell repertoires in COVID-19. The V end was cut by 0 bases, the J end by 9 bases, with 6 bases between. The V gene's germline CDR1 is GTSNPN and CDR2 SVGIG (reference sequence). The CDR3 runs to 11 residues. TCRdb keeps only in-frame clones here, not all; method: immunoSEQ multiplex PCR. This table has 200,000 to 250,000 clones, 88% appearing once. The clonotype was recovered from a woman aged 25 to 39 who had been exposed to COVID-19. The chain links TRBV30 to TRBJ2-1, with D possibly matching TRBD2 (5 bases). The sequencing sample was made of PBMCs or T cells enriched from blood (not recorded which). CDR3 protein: CAWSVLGEQFF. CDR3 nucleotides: TGTGCCTGGAGTGTACTAGGTGAGCAGTTCTTC. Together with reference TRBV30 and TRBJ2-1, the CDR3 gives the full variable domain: SQTIHQWPATLVQPVGSPLSLECTVEGTSNPNLYWYRQAAGRGLQLLFYSVGIGQISSEVPQNLSASRPQDRQFILSSKKLLLSDSGFYLCAWSVLGEQFFGPGTRLTVL.